This T cell receptor beta chain originates from a study of blood T cell repertoires in COVID-19 (dated by TCRdb to 2020 to 2021). Looking at the study overall: Samples from collaborators originated in the United States, Italy and Spain and spanned both the acute and convalescent phases of COVID-19. The prospective study material was composed of cDNA or gDNA derived from T cells, B-cell-depleted T cells, or PBMCs. Subjects who had been exposed to COVID-19, were actively infected with it, or had recovered from it provided the deeply sampled blood TCRbeta repertoires that made up the dataset. The repertoires were released in a freely available public database intended as a resource for research on the immune response to SARS-CoV-2. Samples came from the ongoing ImmuneRACE study (first 160 participants) plus 1,254 subjects from 6 global collaborators. Sample metadata almost always included a de-identified subject ID, COVID-19 status, age in years and sex. Where available, HLA class I and class II types were taken from metadata supplied by the sample provider and were not determined by assay-based typing.

Whole blood was collected in K2EDTA tubes by collaborating institutions according to the institutions' own protocols. For TCRbeta analysis, collaborators shipped samples in one of three forms: frozen whole blood, isolated PBMCs, or DNA extracted from either of those sample types. Broad study findings and their caveats: Clinical and demographic metadata were provided uncurated, with the amount varying by source and participant.

About this clone: The specificity of this receptor is unknown. There are no base qualities to consult, and no much larger clone falls within one base. The same CDR3 can be traced to other DNA sequences in this sample.

The immunoSEQ Assay, a bias-controlled multiplex PCR, was used to amplify TCRbeta CDR3 regions from genomic DNA. On the authors' methods: Nucleated cell counts per sample were estimated from amplification of reference gene primers within the assay. To quantify the absolute abundance of each unique TCRbeta CDR3 rearrangement, sequence reads were collapsed and filtered. For each sample, productive Simpson clonality was calculated as the square root of Simpson's diversity index over productive rearrangements. Held by TCRdb, this immuneACCESS table contains in-frame sequences only and omits some clones. Under half of the omission traces to an unresolved V gene where checked; the cause of the rest is unknown. V, J and clone size are those of that table, while D and trimming were read from the DNA. The sample table records 97,000 or so clones; around 80% of these occur just once. Of the sample, around 9.6% is held by the ten largest clones.

The source material was peripheral blood. The clonotype was recovered from a man between 60 and 75 years old with active or convalescent COVID-19.

The CDR3 region reads CASSAGGSYEQYF. The DNA sequence is as follows: TGTGCCAGCAGCGCCGGGGGCTCCTACGAGCAGTACTTC. The V gene is TRBV11-2 and the J gene is TRBJ2-7; D gene: possibly TRBD2, on 6 matching bases. Relative to germline, V is 5 bases shorter and J is 0 bases shorter, with 8 bases between their ends. There are 13 amino acids in the CDR3, from cysteine to phenylalanine inclusive. Only CDR3 DNA is held: 39 bases, read in frame from base 1. CDR1 is given as SGHAT and CDR2 as FQNNGV, both from the germline V gene.